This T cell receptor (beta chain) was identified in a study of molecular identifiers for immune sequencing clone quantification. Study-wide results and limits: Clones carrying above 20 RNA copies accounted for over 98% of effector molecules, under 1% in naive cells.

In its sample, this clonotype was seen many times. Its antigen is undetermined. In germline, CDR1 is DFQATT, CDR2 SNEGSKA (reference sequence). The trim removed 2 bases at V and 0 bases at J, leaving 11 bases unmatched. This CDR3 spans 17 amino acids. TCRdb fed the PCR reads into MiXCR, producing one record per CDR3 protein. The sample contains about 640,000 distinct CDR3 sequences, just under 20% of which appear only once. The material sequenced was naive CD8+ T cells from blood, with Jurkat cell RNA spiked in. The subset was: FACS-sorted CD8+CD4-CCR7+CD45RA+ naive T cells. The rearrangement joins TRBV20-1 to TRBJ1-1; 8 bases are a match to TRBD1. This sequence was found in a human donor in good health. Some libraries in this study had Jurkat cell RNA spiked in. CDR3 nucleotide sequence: TGCAGTGCTAGATCGGGACAGGACAACCTCCTGAACACTGAAGCTTTCTTT. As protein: CSARSGQDNLLNTEAFF.